The sequence of this T cell receptor (beta chain) was determined in a study of blood T cell repertoires in COVID-19. The overall study: Collection of acute and convalescent COVID-19 samples took place in the United States, Italy and Spain.

J gave up 3 bases and V 1 base, and 4 bases lay outside the gene matches. Germline loops: CDR1 LNHNV, CDR2 YYDKDF (reference sequence). The CDR3 totals 15 residues. Profiling relied on immunoSEQ multiplex PCR, and the TCRdb table lists in-frame clones only, not all of them. This sample carries some 400,000 clones, 87% of them seen once, and the ten largest clones take around 1.3%. The chain recombines TRBV15 with TRBJ2-3; 7 bases are a match to TRBD2. The specimen was PBMCs or T cells enriched from blood (not recorded which). This TCR was sampled from a man younger than 40 who had recovered from COVID-19. CDR3 amino acids: CATSRGERDTDTQYF. CDR3 bases: TGTGCCACCAGCAGAGGAGAGCGGGATACAGATACGCAGTATTTT.